Described below is a single T cell receptor beta chain sequence and its context. This clonotype was detected ten times or more. What antigen it recognizes has not been identified. No base-level quality is on record; no much larger clone is a single base apart. Every donor in the study was a healthy Caucasian. The twin cohort comprised three pairs of female monozygotic twins, all aged roughly 18 to 30 years. Peripheral blood mononuclear cells were used as the source from which RNA for TCR libraries was isolated. Including cysteine and phenylalanine, the CDR3 has 16 amino acids. Of the read, only the CDR3 DNA is kept; its 48 bases are in frame from base 1. Trimming takes 4 bases off V and 4 bases off J; junction bases not matched to a gene: 9. Per the germline V gene (reference sequence), SGHKS is the CDR1 and YYEKEE is the CDR2. The data belong to a study of identical twins (dated by TCRdb to 2016 to 2017). Describing the broader study: The study deep-sequenced TCR alpha and beta repertoires from monozygotic twins, unrelated adults of various ages and cord blood to test whether fetal clonotypes persist. To rule out contamination, replicate twin experiments were performed at different times with different library preparation protocols. The research as a whole found: Zero-insertion analyses could be partly confounded by invariant T cells such as MAIT and iNKT, though diverse VJ usage argued against such confounding for most clonotypes. Compared with coincidental sharing between unrelated individuals, an excess of low generation-probability sequences was observed among out-of-frame TCR alpha sequences shared between twins. Because the same donors could not be followed over many years, the conclusions relied on cross-sectional statistical analysis. In monozygotic twins, out-of-frame TCR alpha sharing was systematically underestimated by recombination models, although the models agreed with sharing between unrelated individuals. A weaker excess of twin sharing was found in beta out-of-frame sequences because the signal-to-noise ratio was lowered by fewer shared sequences. Fewer insertions were carried by abundant cord blood beta clonotypes, a similar but weaker trend appeared in young adult naive repertoires, and no such trend appeared in memory repertoires.

The method was 5' RACE. This sample was sequenced with an Illumina HiSeq 2000. Template switching introduced a universal primer binding site; the final cDNA contained a unique molecular identifier, enabling accurate counting of TCR cDNA molecules. Specific primers in the conserved constant-segment region were used to synthesize first-strand cDNA for TCR alpha and beta chains. To control for contamination, every cDNA library carried two barcodes: a SMART-Mk sample barcode plus Illumina barcodes. Two successive PCR steps introduced TruSeq adapter sequences along with Illumina sample barcodes. The TCR alpha and beta cDNA libraries were sequenced on the Illumina HiSeq platform using custom primers. The published analysis was carried out like this. MiGEC processed the raw reads to extract unique molecular identifiers, while MiXCR was used to determine the CDR3 positions. For each individual, recombination models were inferred using an EM algorithm with the repgenHMM and IGoR tools. The analysis of shared clonotypes was done with the tcR package in R, with sharing normalized by the product of cloneset sizes. To study raw recombination free of thymic and clonal selection effects, out-of-frame nonproductive sequences were analyzed. Through fastp at Q25 and MiXCR, TCRdb rebuilt clones from the public reads, retaining in-frame beta chains. CDR3 protein sequences are deduplicated, and each keeps its most common genes and DNA. TCRdb, not the authors, supplied the V and J calls. In all, the sample holds hundreds of thousands of distinct CDR3 sequences, and around 12% of those were seen once. In total, the top ten clones hold about 1.6% of the sample.

The same data also went into a second study, on yellow fever vaccine responses in identical twins. That second publication adds: According to the authors, in identical twins the way T cells responded to vaccination appeared partly convergent and partly personalized. In identical twins, the study followed T cell clones that responded to the vaccine with precision.

The source of this sequence is a woman under 30 in good health. Sequenced sample: PBMCs. In this chain, TRBV5-5 is recombined with TRBJ2-5, and TRBD2 matches 11 of the central bases. The CDR3 region reads CASSPLGSGGAETQYF. DNA sequence: TGTGCCAGCAGCCCCCTGGGTAGCGGGGGGGCAGAGACCCAGTACTTC.